The TCR beta chain under discussion was sequenced for a study of T cell responses to AZD1222 COVID-19 vaccine. Study outcomes and limitations: Scientists sampled the repertoires only once the peak T cell response had passed. It was only six AZD1222 recipients who were seropositive at baseline. Clonal diversity was possibly underestimated, and the donors were mostly white British, with more females. Among vaccine-associated CD4 TCRs, coverage spanned spike, with dominance at 160-218 and 743-854.

The J segment lost 3 bases and the V segment lost 0 bases, leaving 4 bases of the junction unmatched. Germline CDR1 reads SGDLS; CDR2 reads YYNGEE. The CDR3 sequence is 15 residues long. The protocol was immunoSEQ multiplex PCR, while the TCRdb copy is restricted to in-frame clones and leaves out a portion. This table has some 170,000 clones, more than 80% appearing once. On this clone: The antigen remains undetermined.

This specimen was peripheral blood, taken on day 0 of AZD1222 vaccination. The TCR was taken from an adult in good health. This chain uses TRBV9 with TRBJ2-3; the match to TRBD2 covers 7 bases. In DNA form, the CDR3 reads TGTGCCAGCAGCGTAGGCATTAGCGGGACAGATACGCAGTATTTT. Its translation: CASSVGISGTDTQYF. Complete variable domain (other parts from reference TRBV9 and TRBJ2-3): DSGVTQTPKHLITATGQRVTLRCSPRSGDLSVYWYQQSLDQGLQFLIQYYNGEERAKGNILERFSAQQFPDLHSELNLSSLELGDSALYFCASSVGISGTDTQYFGPGTRLTVL.